This paragraph reports one T cell receptor (beta chain). Its antigen is unknown. This sample stems from a study of cytomegalovirus exposure and HLA in healthy donors. Study-wide results and limits: High specificity and sensitivity for cytomegalovirus status were reported for the classifier. A list of 150 or so TCR beta chains associated with cytomegalovirus was given. A subsequent analysis found that TCR clusters from the first cohort also tended to co-occur in the 120 or so validation repertoires, with about 94% of cluster scores above 0. Among TCR sequences, most were rare, though some public TCRs appeared in many donors.

Sequencing was performed with immunoSEQ multiplex PCR; in TCRdb, only in-frame clones are kept and a portion is missing. The sample lists about 250,000 clones, roughly 84% occurring once. The germline V gene encodes CDR1 ENHRY and CDR2 SYGVKD. The CDR3 totals 14 residues. V trimming: 11 bases; J trimming: 0 bases; junction bases outside the gene matches: 9. Sequences were obtained from PBMCs. The sequence was obtained from a man between 18 and 29 years old in good health and CMV-seropositive. The chain recombines TRBV10-3 with TRBJ2-7, with 8 bases aligning to TRBD1. CDR3 residues: CAVAGTGFSYEQYF. The CDR3 region has the DNA TGTGCCGTTGCCGGGACAGGATTCTCCTACGAGCAGTACTTC.